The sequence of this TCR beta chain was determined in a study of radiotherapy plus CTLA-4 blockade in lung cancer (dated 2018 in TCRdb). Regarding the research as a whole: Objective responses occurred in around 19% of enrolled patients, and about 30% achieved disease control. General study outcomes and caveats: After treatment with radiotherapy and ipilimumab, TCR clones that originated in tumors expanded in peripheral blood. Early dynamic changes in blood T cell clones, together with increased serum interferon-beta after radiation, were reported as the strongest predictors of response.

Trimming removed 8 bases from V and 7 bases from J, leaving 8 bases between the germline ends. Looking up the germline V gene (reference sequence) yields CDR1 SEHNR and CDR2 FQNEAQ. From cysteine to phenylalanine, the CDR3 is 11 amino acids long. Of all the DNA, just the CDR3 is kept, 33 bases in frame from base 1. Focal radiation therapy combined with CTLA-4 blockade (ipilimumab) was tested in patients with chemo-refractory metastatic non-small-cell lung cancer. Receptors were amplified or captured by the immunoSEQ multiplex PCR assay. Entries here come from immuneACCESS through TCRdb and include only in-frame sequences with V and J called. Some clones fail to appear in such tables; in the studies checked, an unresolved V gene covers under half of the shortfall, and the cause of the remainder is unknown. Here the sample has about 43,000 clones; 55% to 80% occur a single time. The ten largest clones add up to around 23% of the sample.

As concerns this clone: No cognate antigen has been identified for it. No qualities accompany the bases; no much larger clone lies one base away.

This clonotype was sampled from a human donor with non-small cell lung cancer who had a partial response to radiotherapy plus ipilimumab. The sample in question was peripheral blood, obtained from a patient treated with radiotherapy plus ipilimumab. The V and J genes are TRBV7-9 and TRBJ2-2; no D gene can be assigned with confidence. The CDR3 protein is CASQVVGELFF. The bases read TGTGCCAGCCAGGTCGTCGGGGAGCTGTTTTTT. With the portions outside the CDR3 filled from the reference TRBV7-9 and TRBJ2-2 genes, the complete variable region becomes DTGVSQNPRHKITKRGQNVTFRCDPISEHNRLYWYRQTLGQGPEFLTYFQNEAQLEKSRLLSDRFSAERPKGSFSTLEIQRTEQGDSAMYLCASQVVGELFFGEGSRLTVL.